Listed below are T cell receptor beta chains from one sample, sequenced in a study of OX40 agonist ivuxolimab in advanced cancers. Libraries were prepared by immunoSEQ multiplex PCR; TCRdb keeps only in-frame clonotypes and omits some of them. The data contain 69,000 or so clones, around 86% of them seen just once; the ten biggest clones take up more than 0.5%. The material sequenced was CD4+ or CD8+ T cells sorted from blood, taken in a trial of the OX40 agonist ivuxolimab. The origin of the receptors is an adult with an advanced solid tumor such as melanoma, head and neck, liver or kidney cancer. The CDR3 runs from the conserved cysteine through the conserved F or W. The D gene is left open where the match is weak. Clone size is not always given. Where it is, it says once, few, many or a class for expanded clones.

D gene	V gene	clone size	J gene	CDR3 protein	CDR3 DNA
NA	TRBV9	NA	TRBJ1-6	CASSEGLSSYNSPLHF	TGTGCCAGCAGCGAGGGCCTTAGCTCCTATAATTCACCCCTCCACTTT
TRBD1	TRBV9	NA	TRBJ1-2	CASSPRQGGVDYGYTF	TGTGCCAGCAGCCCCCGACAGGGGGGGGTAGACTATGGCTACACCTTC
TRBD1	TRBV19	NA	TRBJ2-7	CASSTLGQGKSYEQYF	TGTGCCAGTAGTACCCTGGGACAGGGAAAATCCTACGAGCAGTACTTC
NA	TRBV19	NA	TRBJ1-1	CASTEVGTEAFF	TGTGCCAGTACGGAGGTGGGCACTGAAGCTTTCTTT
TRBD2	TRBV2	NA	TRBJ2-7	CASSRGGAFSSYEQYF	TGTGCCAGCAGTCGGGGAGGGGCCTTTAGCTCCTACGAGCAGTACTTC
TRBD1	TRBV28	NA	TRBJ1-2	CASAGGEGGVIHYGYTF	TGTGCCAGCGCCGGAGGTGAAGGGGGCGTTATCCACTATGGCTACACCTTC
NA	TRBV7-6	once	TRBJ2-1	CASSPGTGYNEQFF	TGTGCCAGTAGTCCCGGGACTGGCTACAATGAGCAGTTCTTC
NA	TRBV7-2	NA	TRBJ2-2	CASSFRAGELFF	TGTGCCAGCAGTTTCAGGGCCGGGGAGCTGTTTTTT
TRBD2	TRBV19	NA	TRBJ2-3	CASSPTSGGITDTQYF	TGTGCCAGTAGTCCCACTAGCGGGGGCATCACAGATACGCAGTATTTT
NA	TRBV19	NA	TRBJ1-5	CASSIPRGLYNQPQHF	TGTGCCAGTAGTATCCCCCGGGGGCTATACAATCAGCCCCAGCATTTT
TRBD1	TRBV5-4	NA	TRBJ1-6	CASSSQGANSPLHF	TGTGCCAGCAGCTCACAGGGGGCTAATTCACCCCTCCACTTT
TRBD2	TRBV6-5	NA	TRBJ2-7	CASSYGTSGIYEQYF	TGTGCCAGCAGTTACGGGACTAGCGGGATCTACGAGCAGTACTTC
NA	TRBV11-2	NA	TRBJ1-1	CASSWEPGHNTEAFF	TGTGCCAGCAGCTGGGAGCCGGGCCACAATACTGAAGCTTTCTTT
TRBD2	TRBV5-4	NA	TRBJ2-1	CASSQGLAGTNNEQFF	TGTGCCAGCAGCCAGGGACTAGCGGGGACAAACAATGAGCAGTTCTTC
NA	TRBV5-6	NA	TRBJ2-7	CASSLTGYEQYF	TGTGCCAGCAGCTTGACAGGGTACGAGCAGTACTTC
TRBD1	TRBV19	NA	TRBJ2-7	CATSTGLAGYEQYF	TGTGCCACCTCGACAGGGCTCGCGGGCTACGAGCAGTACTTC
NA	TRBV7-2	NA	TRBJ2-5	CASSLEQLQETQYF	TGTGCCAGCAGCTTAGAACAGCTACAAGAGACCCAGTACTTC
NA	TRBV15	NA	TRBJ1-5	CATSRAAGGNQPQHF	TGTGCCACCAGCAGAGCGGCAGGGGGCAATCAGCCCCAGCATTTT
NA	TRBV7-2	NA	TRBJ2-5	CASSFGGSDGETQYF	TGTGCCAGCAGCTTCGGCGGGTCTGATGGGGAGACCCAGTACTTC
TRBD1	TRBV7-2	NA	TRBJ1-6	CASSPPEGQGNSPLHF	TGTGCCAGCAGCCCCCCGGAGGGACAGGGTAATTCACCCCTCCACTTT
NA	TRBV18	NA	TRBJ2-2	CASSPLGNTGELFF	TGTGCCAGCTCACCACTGGGAAACACCGGGGAGCTGTTTTTT
NA	TRBV7-8	NA	TRBJ2-7	CASSPDPTYEQYF	TGTGCCAGCAGCCCCGACCCCACCTACGAGCAGTACTTC
TRBD1	TRBV7-2	NA	TRBJ1-1	CASSSSGTGELYTEAFF	TGTGCCAGCAGCTCCTCGGGGACAGGGGAATTATACACTGAAGCTTTCTTT
NA	TRBV19	NA	TRBJ2-2	CASSIVQASNGELFF	TGTGCCAGTAGTATTGTACAGGCGTCTAACGGGGAGCTGTTTTTT
NA	TRBV28	NA	TRBJ1-5	CASSLGGSSNQPQHF	TGTGCCAGCAGTTTAGGAGGGAGTAGCAATCAGCCCCAGCATTTT
NA	TRBV28	NA	TRBJ1-4	CASSPHNGWDEKLFF	TGTGCCAGCAGTCCCCACAACGGATGGGATGAAAAACTGTTTTTT
TRBD1	TRBV5-4	once	TRBJ2-1	CASSLGQDSSYNEQFF	TGTGCCAGCAGCTTAGGACAGGACAGCTCCTACAATGAGCAGTTCTTC
TRBD1	TRBV9	NA	TRBJ1-6	CASSPRQGGSPLHF	TGTGCCAGCAGCCCCCGACAGGGGGGTTCACCCCTCCACTTT
TRBD1	TRBV6-5	NA	TRBJ1-1	CASSPRTGGTEAFF	TGTGCCAGCAGTCCGAGGACAGGGGGCACTGAAGCTTTCTTT
NA	TRBV28	NA	TRBJ1-2	CASSRDGSQRSYTF	TGTGCCAGCAGCCGGGACGGAAGCCAGAGGTCCTACACCTTC
TRBD1	TRBV29-1	NA	TRBJ1-6	CSVRGGGNSPLHF	TGCAGCGTCCGGGGAGGGGGCAATTCACCCCTCCACTTT
TRBD1	TRBV18	NA	TRBJ2-7	CASSPPQGAHLNEQYF	TGTGCCAGCTCACCCCCACAGGGGGCACATCTGAACGAGCAGTACTTC
TRBD2	TRBV7-6	few	TRBJ2-2	CASSLATGGPVNGELFF	TGTGCCAGCAGCTTAGCGACGGGGGGGCCCGTAAACGGGGAGCTGTTTTTT
NA	TRBV6-1	NA	TRBJ1-6	CASTGVNYNSPLHF	TGTGCCAGCACTGGGGTGAACTATAATTCACCCCTCCACTTT
NA	TRBV28	NA	TRBJ1-2	CASNPTGNYGYTF	TGTGCCAGCAACCCGACCGGGAACTATGGCTACACCTTC
NA	TRBV7-2	NA	TRBJ1-1	CASKGRLNTEAFF	TGTGCCAGCAAGGGCAGACTGAACACTGAAGCTTTCTTT
NA	TRBV6-5	NA	TRBJ1-1	CASTPTGATEAFF	TGTGCCAGCACTCCAACTGGGGCCACTGAAGCTTTCTTT
NA	TRBV2	few	TRBJ2-3	CASSAREDTQYF	TGTGCCAGCAGTGCCAGGGAAGATACGCAGTATTTT